This note documents a single T cell receptor (beta chain) sequence. The CDR3 runs to 13 residues. Germline assignment: CDR1 SGHVS and CDR2 FQNEAQ. V lost 2 bases, J lost 4 bases, and 8 bases lay in between. The data derive from a study of technical replicates of blood from several donors. Clones were read by immunoSEQ multiplex PCR, and TCRdb kept only the in-frame ones, dropping some. The sample has approximately 64,000 clones, roughly 86% seen once. This chain uses TRBV7-8 with TRBJ1-1; TRBD1 might be the D (5 bases). The receptor was isolated from a human donor in good health. Some clones in this sample may be carry-over from other donors' samples. The sequenced sample consisted of PBMCs. CDR3 sequence reads: CASSLTRATEAFF. The CDR3 bases are TGTGCCAGCAGCTTAACCAGGGCCACTGAAGCTTTCTTT.